The entry below describes one T cell receptor beta chain. Its antigen is unknown. The data are from a study of T cell responses to AZD1222 COVID-19 vaccine. Method: immunoSEQ multiplex PCR; TCRdb's copy keeps in-frame clones and lacks some. The repertoire has some 160,000 clones, just under 95% of them found once; the top ten carry around 0.9%. Study-wide points: Epitopes outside B.1.351 and B.1.1.7 mutated regions reportedly drew nearly half of spike TCRs. Along spike, vaccine-associated CD4 TCRs were found throughout, with dominance at 160-218 and 743-854. Only a handful of AZD1222 recipients tested seropositive at baseline. Females made up more of the donors, who were largely white British, and clonal diversity may have come out too low.

This CDR3 has 13 residues. CDR1 and CDR2 from the germline V gene are MNHEY and SVGAGI. V was cut by 5 bases and J by 8 bases, with 12 bases left in between. The genes are TRBV6-5 and TRBJ1-4, with D unresolved. The clonotype originates from an adult in good health. The sample was peripheral blood, taken on day 0 of AZD1222 vaccination. The chain's CDR3 is CASSPTWEEKLFF. CDR3 in DNA: TGTGCCAGCAGTCCCACATGGGAGGAAAAACTGTTTTTT.